These 12 T cell receptor beta chains were all obtained from the same sample, sequenced in a study of Ad26.COV2.S vaccination and SARS-CoV-2 variants (dated by TCRdb to about 2021). The sample's treatment or condition label is to be understood as: some 20 received Ad26.COV2.S at low or high dose, single or two shots; roughly five received placebo; per-sample allocation not given. Repertoires of vaccine and placebo recipients were sequenced from samples taken on day 63 after the first injection. The library was generated by the immunoSEQ multiplex PCR assay. Sourced from immuneACCESS, this table was stored by TCRdb with only in-frame sequences that have V and J called. A share of the clones is absent; for the studies checked, an unresolved V gene accounts for under half, and the remainder has no known explanation. A total of about 320,000 clones appear in this sample, more than 70% of them only once. Of the sample, under 2% falls within the top ten clones.

The specimen was peripheral blood, collected in a trial of Ad26.COV2.S vaccine versus placebo. All receptors derive from a person between 18 and 59 years old who received the Ad26.COV2.S COVID-19 vaccine or a placebo.

The chain joins TRBV25-1 to TRBJ1-3; 7 bases line up with TRBD1. The CDR3 runs 16 residues. In germline, CDR1 is MGHDK, CDR2 SYGVNS. The J segment lost 1 base and the V segment lost 6 bases, leaving 9 bases of the junction unmatched. CDR3 in DNA: TGTGCCAGCAGGGGGAGGACAGGTCTGTCTGGAAACACCATATATTTT. It codes for CASRGRTGLSGNTIYF.

The chain couples TRBV15 to TRBJ2-2, with 10 nucleotides matching TRBD1. The junction had 16 bases not matched to a gene; V was cut back by 3 bases and J by 6 bases. Germline V gives CDR1 LNHNV, CDR2 YYDKDF (reference sequence). This CDR3 has 19 residues. The CDR3 loop reads CATSSRIRDRGKGSGELFF. In DNA form, the CDR3 reads TGTGCCACCAGCAGCCGCATCCGGGACAGGGGAAAGGGATCCGGGGAGCTGTTTTTT.

The chain couples TRBV27 to TRBJ2-7, with 8 nucleotides matching TRBD2. The CDR3 covers 17 residues. CDR1 is MNHEY and CDR2 is SMNVEV in the germline V gene (reference sequence). The ends lost 1 base at V and 4 bases at J; junction bases unmatched: 12. In DNA form, the CDR3 reads TGTGCCAGCAGTTTATGGGCGGGGGGCAGGCAACCTTACGAGCAGTACTTC. Its translation: CASSLWAGGRQPYEQYF.

The chain couples TRBV4-3 to TRBJ1-1, with D unclear. Germline CDR1 reads LGHNA; CDR2 reads YSLEER. V shed 0 bases and J shed 6 bases, with 8 bases lying between them. The CDR3 extends over 13 amino acids. The CDR3 DNA reads TGCGCCAGCAGCCAAGAAGGAAGGGCTGAAGCTTTCTTT. This translates into CASSQEGRAEAFF.

The chain has TRBV6-5 and TRBJ1-4; 7 bases are shared with TRBD1. V trimming: 4 bases; J trimming: 8 bases; junction bases outside the gene matches: 4. There are 13 residues in the CDR3. Germline V gene data show CDR1 as MNHEY and CDR2 as SVGAGI. CDR3 in amino acids: CASSLTGAEKLFF. Written as DNA, the CDR3 is TGTGCCAGCAGTTTAACAGGGGCCGAAAAACTGTTTTTT.

V and J are TRBV5-6 and TRBJ2-3; D call uncertain. This CDR3 comprises 14 residues. Trimming stripped 0 bases from V and 2 bases from J, with 7 bases between. Germline CDR1 is SGHDT and CDR2 is YYEEEE. CDR3 bases: TGTGCCAGCAGCTTGGTGGGGAACACAGATACGCAGTATTTT. Translation: CASSLVGNTDTQYF.

CDR3: CASSQGVLTNTGELFF. CDR3 nucleotide sequence: TGCGCCAGCAGCCAAGGGGTCCTTACGAACACCGGGGAGCTGTTTTTT. The chain uses TRBV4-1 and TRBJ2-2; D is undetermined. The CDR3 covers 16 residues. V was pared by 1 base and J by 0 bases, with 9 bases between. Germline V gives CDR1 MGHRA, CDR2 YSYEKL.

Here the CDR3 DNA reads TGTGCCAGCAGCGTAGCGGGACAGGGCACCTACGAGCAGTACTTC. This encodes CASSVAGQGTYEQYF. The chain couples TRBV9 to TRBJ2-7; TRBD1 matches 9 bases. V gave up 0 bases and J gave up 2 bases; unmatched junction bases: 3. The germline gives CDR1 SGDLS, CDR2 YYNGEE. The CDR3 totals 15 residues.

This chain uses TRBV18 with TRBJ1-6; D possibly corresponds to TRBD1 (5 bases). CDR3 size: 12 residues. Trimming took 8 bases from V and 8 from J, leaving 10 bases between them. From germline, CDR1 is KGHSH and CDR2 LQKENI. CDR3 in amino acids: CASKLQDSPLHF. Written as DNA, the CDR3 is TGTGCCAGCAAATTACAGGATTCACCCCTCCACTTT.

This sequence joins TRBV9 and TRBJ1-1; the D is unclear. Germline-derived CDR1 and CDR2 are SGDLS and YYNGEE. V lost 0 bases to trimming and J lost 6 bases, with 6 bases between them. The CDR3 extends over 12 amino acids. The CDR3 loop is CASSVAEAEAFF. The CDR3 bases are TGTGCCAGCAGCGTAGCTGAGGCTGAAGCTTTCTTT. The whole variable domain, remainder taken from reference TRBV9 and TRBJ1-1, is DSGVTQTPKHLITATGQRVTLRCSPRSGDLSVYWYQQSLDQGLQFLIQYYNGEERAKGNILERFSAQQFPDLHSELNLSSLELGDSALYFCASSVAEAEAFFGQGTRLTVV.

The genes are TRBV30 and TRBJ2-3; D ambiguous. Germline V gives CDR1 GTSNPN, CDR2 SVGIG (reference sequence). The CDR3 covers 13 residues. V was cut by 3 bases and J by 0 bases, with 7 bases left in between. CDR3 sequence (DNA): TGTGCCTGGAGAATTACTAGCACAGATACGCAGTATTTT. This translates into CAWRITSTDTQYF. Combining the CDR3 with reference TRBV30 and TRBJ2-3 gives the whole variable domain SQTIHQWPATLVQPVGSPLSLECTVEGTSNPNLYWYRQAAGRGLQLLFYSVGIGQISSEVPQNLSASRPQDRQFILSSKKLLLSDSGFYLCAWRITSTDTQYFGPGTRLTVL.

In this sample, this clone turned up once. The chain joins TRBV4-3 to TRBJ2-5; no clear D. The CDR3 runs to 11 residues. Germline CDR1 is LGHNA and CDR2 is YSLEER. The V end was cut by 0 bases, the J end by 5 bases, with 1 base between. The CDR3 loop is CASSQDETQYF. CDR3 in DNA: TGCGCCAGCAGCCAAGATGAGACCCAGTACTTC.